A selection of T cell receptor beta chains follows, all from one sample in a study of cytomegalovirus exposure and HLA in healthy donors. Repertoires were generated with immunoSEQ multiplex PCR, while TCRdb's copy carries only in-frame clones and drops some. The sample has some 170,000 clones, approximately 80% seen once; the top ten hold 9% to 10%. Material for sequencing was PBMCs. The receptor source for this set is a man aged 18 to 29 in good health and CMV-seropositive. CDR3s include the opening cysteine and the closing phenylalanine or tryptophan. D genes are given only for firm matches. A row's size may be missing; if present it is once, few, many or a size class.

abundance: NA; j_gene: TRBJ1-4; len: 17; v_gene: TRBV7-9; d_gene: NA; CDR3nt: TGTGCCAGCAGCTTACTAGGCGGCTCGGCGGTGGAGGAAAAACTGTTTTTT; CDR3aa: CASSLLGGSAVEEKLFF
abundance: NA; j_gene: TRBJ2-3; len: 18; v_gene: TRBV18; d_gene: TRBD2; CDR3nt: TGTGCCAGCTCACAACTAGCGGGAGGCCTCGGTAACTCAGATACGCAGTATTTT; CDR3aa: CASSQLAGGLGNSDTQYF
abundance: NA; j_gene: TRBJ2-3; len: 14; v_gene: TRBV7-2; d_gene: NA; CDR3nt: TGTGCCAGCAGCTCCACGCGGGCCACAGATACGCAGTATTTT; CDR3aa: CASSSTRATDTQYF
abundance: NA; j_gene: TRBJ1-2; len: 14; v_gene: TRBV4-1; d_gene: NA; CDR3nt: TGCGCCAGCAGCCCGGGGACATCCAACTATGGCTACACCTTC; CDR3aa: CASSPGTSNYGYTF
abundance: NA; j_gene: TRBJ1-1; len: 13; v_gene: TRBV29-1; d_gene: NA; CDR3nt: TGCAGCGTTGAAGTATCTCTGAACACTGAAGCTTTCTTT; CDR3aa: CSVEVSLNTEAFF
abundance: NA; j_gene: TRBJ2-5; len: 13; v_gene: TRBV25-1; d_gene: NA; CDR3nt: TGTGCCAGCAGTGAGCTACTAGAAGAGACCCAGTACTTC; CDR3aa: CASSELLEETQYF
abundance: NA; j_gene: TRBJ1-5; len: 15; v_gene: TRBV28; d_gene: NA; CDR3nt: TGTGCCAGCAGTCCCCGGGCAGGGGGCAATCAGCCCCAGCATTTT; CDR3aa: CASSPRAGGNQPQHF
abundance: NA; j_gene: TRBJ1-4; len: 14; v_gene: TRBV4-1; d_gene: NA; CDR3nt: TGCGCCAGCAGCCAGCAGGGAGGTAATGAAAAACTGTTTTTT; CDR3aa: CASSQQGGNEKLFF
abundance: NA; j_gene: TRBJ1-2; len: 15; v_gene: TRBV4-1; d_gene: NA; CDR3nt: TGCGCCAGCAGCCAAGAGGTCAGGCCTCTCTATGGCTACACCTTC; CDR3aa: CASSQEVRPLYGYTF
abundance: few; j_gene: TRBJ1-2; len: 16; v_gene: TRBV15; d_gene: TRBD1; CDR3nt: TGTGCCACCAGCAGAGGGGAAGGGGGCGCGGGATATGGCTACACCTTC; CDR3aa: CATSRGEGGAGYGYTF
abundance: NA; j_gene: TRBJ2-1; len: 15; v_gene: TRBV28; d_gene: TRBD1; CDR3nt: TGTGCCAGCAATTTAGACAGGGGGTCCTACAATGAGCAGTTCTTC; CDR3aa: CASNLDRGSYNEQFF
abundance: NA; j_gene: TRBJ2-7; len: 12; v_gene: TRBV29-1; d_gene: NA; CDR3nt: TGCAGCGTTAATCATTCTGAGCACGAGCAGTACTTC; CDR3aa: CSVNHSEHEQYF
abundance: NA; j_gene: TRBJ2-5; len: 15; v_gene: TRBV11-2; d_gene: NA; CDR3nt: TGTGCCAGCAGCTTATATACCGAACAATCGGGGACCCAGTACTTC; CDR3aa: CASSLYTEQSGTQYF
abundance: NA; j_gene: TRBJ2-1; len: 15; v_gene: TRBV28; d_gene: TRBD2; CDR3nt: TGTGCCAGCACCATTAGCGGGAGTTCCTACAATGAGCAGTTCTTC; CDR3aa: CASTISGSSYNEQFF
abundance: NA; j_gene: TRBJ2-1; len: 16; v_gene: TRBV5-1; d_gene: TRBD1; CDR3nt: TGCGCCAGCAGCTTCCCCCCGGGACAGGGGAACAATGAGCAGTTCTTC; CDR3aa: CASSFPPGQGNNEQFF
abundance: NA; j_gene: TRBJ2-2; len: 13; v_gene: TRBV7-8; d_gene: NA; CDR3nt: TGTGCCAGCAGCTTAGATATCCCCGGGGAGCTGTTTTTT; CDR3aa: CASSLDIPGELFF
abundance: NA; j_gene: TRBJ2-7; len: 13; v_gene: TRBV5-5; d_gene: NA; CDR3nt: TGTGCCAGCAGCTTGGCCCCGCGCTACGAGCAGTACTTC; CDR3aa: CASSLAPRYEQYF
abundance: NA; j_gene: TRBJ1-3; len: 14; v_gene: TRBV28; d_gene: NA; CDR3nt: TGTGCCAGCAGTTTAGGGGGGTCTGGAAACACCATATATTTT; CDR3aa: CASSLGGSGNTIYF
abundance: NA; j_gene: TRBJ2-5; len: 15; v_gene: TRBV18; d_gene: NA; CDR3nt: TGTGCCAGCTCCACCACAGCAGGAGGGGGGGAGGCCCAGTACTTC; CDR3aa: CASSTTAGGGEAQYF
abundance: NA; j_gene: TRBJ2-6; len: 17; v_gene: TRBV5-1; d_gene: NA; CDR3nt: TGCGCCAGCAGCTTGGGACAGACCCAGGCTGGGGCCAACGTCCTGACTTTC; CDR3aa: CASSLGQTQAGANVLTF